The source of this TCR beta chain is a study of blood T cell repertoires in COVID-19. About the study: Both acute and convalescent COVID-19 samples were obtained from the United States, Italy and Spain.

V lost 3 bases and J lost 7, with 10 bases in between. Germline CDR1 MDHEN, CDR2 SYDVKM. The CDR3 sequence is 13 residues long. The repertoire was sequenced with immunoSEQ multiplex PCR; TCRdb's copy has only in-frame clones and lacks some. The sample has fewer than 250,000 clones, around 80% seen once. As concerns this clone: Other nucleotide sequences in the sample specify the same CDR3.

This TCR derives from a woman aged 45-60 years with acute or convalescent COVID-19. The gene calls are TRBV28 and TRBJ1-5; maybe TRBD1 (5 bases). The material sequenced was peripheral blood. Written as DNA, the CDR3 is TGTGCCAGCAGTTTCGGGGGAAACCAGCCCCAGCATTTT. Translating it yields CASSFGGNQPQHF.